What follows describes a single TCR beta chain. Its target is unknown. Assay: immunoSEQ multiplex PCR; the TCRdb copy retains only in-frame clones and omits some. The table lists 150,000 to 200,000 clones, more than 75% of them singletons. This sample is part of a study of cytomegalovirus exposure and HLA in healthy donors. As for the study in general: The same platform used for the 666 first-cohort repertoires was also used for the approximately 120 validation repertoires, as a later analysis reported. Findings and caveats of the study: One later analysis, an examination of the 90 to 150 validation repertoires, found that first-cohort TCR clusters tended to co-occur in them. CMV antigen specificity was confirmed in vitro for three CMV-associated chains. Some TCR beta chains (164 of them) were listed as cytomegalovirus-associated.

This CDR3 spans 18 amino acids. Trimming took off 2 bases at V and 2 bases at J, with 22 bases between the two ends. CDR1 and CDR2 (germline): SGHRS, YFSETQ. What was sequenced was PBMCs. The receptor comes from a man aged 25-40 years in good health and CMV-seropositive. This rearrangement joins TRBV5-1 to TRBJ2-5; D call uncertain. CDR3 region: CASSFGLYQTLLQETQYF. The CDR3 DNA sequence: TGCGCCAGCAGCTTTGGTCTATATCAGACTTTGTTACAAGAGACCCAGTACTTC.